Following are 26 T cell receptor beta chains from one sample sequenced in a study of shared clonotypes between healthy human individuals. TCRdb's table, derived via immunoSEQ multiplex PCR, lists solely in-frame clones and lacks some. The sample has about 320,000 clones, about nine tenths seen once; the top ten hold 15% to 20%. Sequenced: memory CD8+ T cells sorted from blood. Subset: CD45RO+ cells pooled with CCR7-negative TemRA cells. The receptors shown here come from a man between 18 and 35 years old in good health.

This rearrangement joins TRBV27 to TRBJ2-1; 12 bases are a match to TRBD2. CDR1 and CDR2 (germline): MNHEY, SMNVEV (reference sequence). V lost 6 bases, J lost 4 bases, and 10 bases stayed unmatched. The CDR3 has 17 amino acids. CDR3 sequence (DNA): TGTGCCAGCAGCCCTCCCGCCCTAGCGGGGGGGTACAATGAGCAGTTCTTC. Its translation is CASSPPALAGGYNEQFF.

The chain has TRBV25-1 and TRBJ2-7; no firm D call. This CDR3 region has 11 residues. CDR1 and CDR2 from the germline V gene are MGHDK and SYGVNS. V lost 1 base and J lost 4, with 2 bases in between. CDR3 amino acids: CASSESYEQYF. The CDR3 nucleotides read TGTGCCAGCAGTGAATCTTACGAGCAGTACTTC.

This rearrangement joins TRBV4-1 to TRBJ2-1, with 15 positions matching TRBD2. The V and J ends lost 4 bases and 2 bases, in that order; junction bases with no gene match: 9. The CDR3 has 19 amino acids. Germline CDR1 and CDR2: MGHRA and YSYEKL. CDR3 DNA sequence: TGCGCCAGCAGCCGGTCACCGGGACTAGCGGGGGGAACCTACAATGAGCAGTTCTTC. This codes for CASSRSPGLAGGTYNEQFF.

J is TRBJ1-2 and V is TRBV7-9, with 7 nucleotides matching TRBD1. The CDR3 consists of 14 residues. The J segment lost 13 bases and the V segment lost 3 bases, leaving 14 bases of the junction unmatched. Looked up from germline, CDR1 is SEHNR and CDR2 is FQNEAQ (reference sequence). The CDR3 region has the DNA TGTGCCAGCAGCTTCGGGGACAGCGTGCTTGACTGCACCTTC. This gives the protein CASSFGDSVLDCTF.

There are many counts of this clone. The rearrangement links TRBV27 to TRBJ1-2; D is unresolved. Germline CDR1 MNHEY, CDR2 SMNVEV (reference sequence). V was cut by 3 bases and J by 4 bases, with 12 bases left in between. The CDR3 runs 14 residues. CDR3 region: CASSFAAGVYGYTF. CDR3 DNA sequence: TGTGCCAGCAGTTTTGCGGCGGGTGTCTATGGCTACACCTTC.

The V gene is TRBV7-6, the J gene TRBJ2-5; a possible D gene is TRBD1 (6 bases). V was cut by 5 bases and J by 1 base, with 8 bases left in between. Germline assignment: CDR1 SGHVS and CDR2 FNYEAQ. The CDR3 runs to 13 residues. This CDR3 is CASSPDSQETQYF. Written as DNA, the CDR3 is TGTGCCAGCAGCCCGGACAGCCAAGAGACCCAGTACTTC.

This clone was counted between two and nine times. This likely traces to a read error, being one base from a far larger clone. The same CDR3 is also encoded by other DNA sequences in this sample. The chain has TRBV27 and TRBJ2-7, with 7 bases that match TRBD1. CDR3 length equals 13 residues. Losses at the gene ends were 5 bases for V and 4 bases for J; bases not matched to a gene: 5. The germline V gene has CDR1 MNHEY and CDR2 SMNVEV (reference sequence). The CDR3 nucleotides are TGTGCCAGCAGTGTACAGGGGACATACGAGCAGTACTTC. Translated, it gives CASSVQGTYEQYF.

The V gene is TRBV12-5, the J gene TRBJ2-7; the D is unclear. CDR1 and CDR2 (germline): LGHNT, FRNRAP. This CDR3 spans 14 amino acids. Deletions cut 0 bases from V and 7 bases from J, with 13 bases between. CDR3: CASGLVLFLREQYF. The CDR3 region has the DNA TGTGCTAGTGGTTTGGTACTATTTCTCAGGGAGCAGTACTTC.

The chain recombines TRBV7-2 with TRBJ2-1, with D perhaps matching TRBD1 (5 bases). Germline values: CDR1 SGHTA, CDR2 FQGNSA. The CDR3 runs to 17 residues. V was clipped by 2 bases and J by 4 bases, with 18 bases between them. The CDR3 spells CASSLIVLTGYYNEQFF. DNA of the CDR3: TGTGCCAGCAGCTTAATAGTTTTAACAGGATATTACAATGAGCAGTTCTTC.

To note about this clone: This same CDR3 is encoded by further DNA sequences in the sample. V gene TRBV27 combines with J gene TRBJ2-1; 7 bases line up with TRBD1. The V gene end was trimmed by 2 bases and the J gene end by 5 bases; junction bases not matched to a gene: 3. This CDR3 contains 14 residues. Germline assignment: CDR1 MNHEY and CDR2 SMNVEV (reference sequence). The CDR3 sequence is CASSLRGPDNEQFF. Written as DNA, the CDR3 is TGTGCCAGCAGTTTAAGGGGGCCAGACAATGAGCAGTTCTTC.

The V and J genes are TRBV7-9 and TRBJ1-6; 9 nucleotides line up with TRBD1. The CDR3 contains 15 residues. Germline-derived CDR1 and CDR2 are SEHNR and FQNEAQ (reference sequence). V was pared by 4 bases and J by 7 bases, with 5 bases of the junction left unmatched. In DNA, the CDR3 is TGTGCCAGCAGCTCAGGGGACAGGGCGAATTCACCCCTCCACTTT. Translated: CASSSGDRANSPLHF.

The J gene is TRBJ1-4, the V gene TRBV2; possibly TRBD1 for D (6 bases). CDR1 is SNHLY, CDR2 FYNNEI, per germline. V was cut by 4 bases and J by 8 bases, with 17 bases left in between. The CDR3 spans 15 residues. CDR3 nucleotides: TGTGCCAGCAGTGCCTCTCGGGGGCCGAGGGAAAAACTGTTTTTT. Its translation: CASSASRGPREKLFF.

CDR3 in amino acids: CASSLSSGGFSTDTQYF. The DNA of the CDR3 is TGCGCCAGCAGCTTGTCTAGCGGGGGGTTTAGCACAGATACGCAGTATTTT. The V and J genes are TRBV5-1 and TRBJ2-3; 11 bases match TRBD2. This CDR3 spans 17 amino acids. J gave up 0 bases and V 1 base, and 4 bases lay outside the gene matches. Per germline, CDR1 SGHRS and CDR2 YFSETQ. Full variable domain (outside the CDR3, taken from reference TRBV5-1 and TRBJ2-3): KAGVTQTPRYLIKTRGQQVTLSCSPISGHRSVSWYQQTPGQGLQFLFEYFSETQRNKGNFPGRFSGRQFSNSRSEMNVSTLELGDSALYLCASSLSSGGFSTDTQYFGPGTRLTVL.

V and J are TRBV14 and TRBJ2-7; D gene ambiguous. Germline V gene sequence: CDR1 SGHDN, CDR2 FVKESK. The V end lost 4 bases, the J end lost 6 bases, and 13 bases lay between the germline ends. There are 13 residues in the CDR3. The CDR3 DNA reads TGTGCCAGCAGCCCCGGTTTTATGGGCGAGCAGTACTTC. Translation: CASSPGFMGEQYF.

The genes are TRBV7-9 and TRBJ1-2, with D perhaps TRBD1 (5 bases). The CDR3 runs 14 residues. Germline assignment: CDR1 SEHNR and CDR2 FQNEAQ (reference sequence). Trimming removed 0 bases at V and 5 bases at J, with 10 bases between. This chain's CDR3 is CASSLAGAAYGYTF. Here the CDR3 DNA reads TGTGCCAGCAGCTTAGCAGGGGCAGCTTATGGCTACACCTTC. Full variable domain (missing parts from reference TRBV7-9 and TRBJ1-2): DTGVSQNPRHKITKRGQNVTFRCDPISEHNRLYWYRQTLGQGPEFLTYFQNEAQLEKSRLLSDRFSAERPKGSFSTLEIQRTEQGDSAMYLCASSLAGAAYGYTFGSGTRLTVV.

The V gene is TRBV27, the J gene TRBJ2-2, with D unresolved. CDR1 is MNHEY, CDR2 SMNVEV, per germline (reference sequence). V lost 6 bases and J lost 7, with 21 bases in between. CDR3 size: 16 residues. The CDR3 loop is CASSLLVEGPSGELFF. The CDR3 region has the DNA TGTGCCAGCAGCCTCCTGGTGGAAGGGCCGAGCGGGGAGCTGTTTTTT.

The chain recombines TRBV10-3 with TRBJ2-5; no definite D call. V dropped 2 bases and J dropped 0 bases, with 4 bases sitting between them. Germline CDR1 is ENHRY and CDR2 is SYGVKD. This CDR3 has 13 amino acids. CDR3 residues: CAISEGYQETQYF. The CDR3 nucleotides read TGTGCCATCAGTGAGGGCTACCAAGAGACCCAGTACTTC.

This clone is a singleton in its sample. The chain uses TRBV11-2 and TRBJ2-4, with D possibly TRBD2 on 5 matching bases. The germline V and J ends were trimmed by 1 base and 1 base, with 11 bases remaining between them. CDR1 and CDR2 from the germline V gene are SGHAT and FQNNGV. The CDR3 is made up of 16 amino acids. As DNA, the CDR3 is TGTGCCAGCAGCTTAGGGCAGAGGGCTGCCAAAAACATTCAGTACTTC. It is translated as CASSLGQRAAKNIQYF.

This chain joins TRBV5-6 and TRBJ1-1; no clear D gene. V lost 0 bases to trimming and J lost 6 bases, with 12 bases between them. CDR1 and CDR2 from the germline V gene are SGHDT and YYEEEE. The CDR3 runs to 14 residues. CDR3 sequence: CASSLESSTAEAFF. The CDR3, as DNA: TGTGCCAGCAGCTTGGAGTCCTCCACAGCTGAAGCTTTCTTT. Combining the CDR3 with reference TRBV5-6 and TRBJ1-1 gives the whole variable domain DAGVTQSPTHLIKTRGQQVTLRCSPKSGHDTVSWYQQALGQGPQFIFQYYEEEERQRGNFPDRFSGHQFPNYSSELNVNALLLGDSALYLCASSLESSTAEAFFGQGTRLTVV.

The gene calls are TRBV7-9 and TRBJ2-7; no definite D call. Germline V CDR1 and CDR2: SEHNR, FQNEAQ (reference sequence). CDR3 length: 13 residues. The V end was cut by 5 bases, the J end by 12 bases, with 20 bases between. Here the CDR3 DNA reads TGTGCCAGCAGCCCTACGGCCCTAGGTGATGGGTACTTC. Translated: CASSPTALGDGYF.

This chain uses TRBV28 with TRBJ1-4, with TRBD1 as a possible D gene (6 bases). The CDR3 contains 14 residues. Germline-derived CDR1 and CDR2 are MDHEN and SYDVKM. V gave up 6 bases and J gave up 7 bases, with 15 bases separating them. The DNA of the CDR3 is TGTGCCAGCAGGCCTGGGGGACAAGGTGAAAAACTGTTTTTT. This sequence encodes CASRPGGQGEKLFF.

This chain links TRBV4-1 with TRBJ1-5; D remains unclear. V gave up 0 bases and J gave up 7 bases, with 13 bases separating them. Germline V gene data show CDR1 as MGHRA and CDR2 as YSYEKL. CDR3 length: 15 amino acids. CDR3 bases: TGCGCCAGCAGCCAAGATACTGGTCGAAACCAGCCCCAGCATTTT. Translating it yields CASSQDTGRNQPQHF.

The CDR3 coding sequence is TGTGCCAGCAGGCTCTACAATGAGCAGTTCTTC. Protein product: CASRLYNEQFF. The chain combines TRBV7-9 with TRBJ2-1, with unresolved D. Trimming took 6 bases from V and 3 from J, leaving 3 bases between them. This CDR3 is built from 11 residues. Germline CDR1 is SEHNR and CDR2 is FQNEAQ (reference sequence).

The chain joins TRBV29-1 to TRBJ2-7; D is undetermined. The germline gives CDR1 SQVTM, CDR2 ANQGSEA. Trimming cost V 7 bases and J 3 bases, with 10 bases left between them. CDR3 length equals 11 residues. Written as DNA, the CDR3 is TGCAGCGGCCGCAACGTCTACGAGCAGTACTTC. It yields the protein CSGRNVYEQYF.

The chain has TRBV5-4 and TRBJ2-7; D call uncertain. There are 14 residues in the CDR3. Germline values: CDR1 SGHNT, CDR2 YYREEE (reference sequence). V lost 0 bases and J 6 bases, leaving 13 bases between the germline ends. Here the CDR3 DNA reads TGTGCCAGCAGCTTGGAACAGTCCTACCCCGAGCAGTACTTC. Its protein is CASSLEQSYPEQYF.

With regard to this clone: The same CDR3 also results from other DNA sequences found in this sample. The chain is built from TRBV7-9 and TRBJ2-2; D not resolved. V was pared by 3 bases and J by 1 base, with 9 bases between. The CDR3 totals 15 residues. Germline V gene data show CDR1 as SEHNR and CDR2 as FQNEAQ (reference sequence). This CDR3 is CASSFLGGNTGELFF. In DNA form, the CDR3 reads TGTGCCAGCAGCTTCCTTGGCGGGAACACCGGGGAGCTGTTTTTT.